The present T cell receptor (beta chain) was sequenced within a study of T-cell memory formation after mild COVID-19. The germline CDR1 and CDR2 sequences are MNHEY and SMNVEV (reference sequence). Trimming stripped 4 bases from V and 5 bases from J, with 11 bases between. The CDR3 loop spans 13 amino acids. Via MiXCR, TCRdb re-called the 5' RACE reads, giving one row per CDR3 protein. The table records 100,000 to 150,000 distinct CDR3 sequences, about a sixth of them present only once. The clonotype comes from an adult woman who had mild COVID-19 (a few samples of this study predate the infection). Cell type and time point are not known. Specimen: PBMCs or a T cell subset sorted from them (not recorded which). The rearrangement uses TRBV27 and TRBJ2-5; D is possibly TRBD2 (6 bases). The CDR3 loop is CASSWREWETQYF. DNA of the CDR3: TGTGCCAGCAGTTGGAGGGAGTGGGAGACCCAGTACTTC.